This T cell receptor beta chain appears in the sequencing data of a study of T-cell reconstitution after alpha-beta-depleted transplantation in children (dated by TCRdb to the mid-2010s). For the wider study: Using TCR repertoire profiling, the study quantitatively followed how T-cell immune reconstitution unfolded in children after TCRalphabeta/CD19-depleted allogeneic hematopoietic cell transplantation. Overall results and qualifications from the work: About two months after transplant, the apparently early recovery of alphabetaT-cell counts reportedly depended on just several hundred clones that had expanded rapidly and came from non-depleted graft cells. The frequencies of hyperexpanded clones fell over the following months, and after one year, T-cell counts and TCRbeta diversity were mostly attributed to newly produced T cells. In some patients, high TCRbeta diversity at day 60 was attributed to recipient T cells and intrathymic progenitors that had survived conditioning.

Libraries came from PCR. This sample was sequenced with an Illumina HiSeq 2500. TCR libraries were prepared with molecular barcoding, using unique molecular identifiers to normalize TCRbeta repertoire quantification. The public reads were run again by TCRdb, first through fastp at Q25 and then through MiXCR, and only productive beta chains were kept. Identical CDR3 protein sequences are pooled into one entry, listed with their most common genes and DNA. This sample lists approximately 110,000 distinct CDR3 sequences; about 21% were detected once. More than 9% of the sample comes from the top ten. This clonotype has at least ten counts. Its antigen has not been determined. Per-base qualities were not stored, and no clone one base away is much larger. This specimen's treatment or condition label, interpreted: allogeneic hematopoietic cell transplantation with graft depleted of TCRalphabeta T cells and CD19 B cells. Transplant recipients were children who received TCRalphabeta/CD19-depleted allogeneic hematopoietic cell grafts.

The TCR was taken from a male patient aged 2-15 years who had a stem cell transplant for chronic granulomatous disease, so the T cells may come from the graft donor. Sequenced material: PBMCs, mostly from graft donor cells, taken 180 days after TCRalphabeta/CD19-depleted stem cell transplant.

The CDR3 reads CATSREMQRQETQYF. The DNA reads as follows: TGTGCCACCAGCAGAGAAATGCAGCGACAAGAGACCCAGTACTTC. The V gene is TRBV15 and the J gene is TRBJ2-5, with the D gene not clear enough to name. The CDR3 measures 15 amino acids from cysteine to phenylalanine. Here the CDR3 DNA is all that survives: 45 bases in frame from base 1. A distance of 10 bases separates the germline ends of V and J, which lose 0 bases and 2 bases respectively. For CDR1 and CDR2, the germline V gene (reference sequence) lists LNHNV and YYDKDF.